This is a list of T cell receptor beta chains from one sample in a study of T-cell memory formation after mild COVID-19. From the 5' RACE reads, TCRdb called clonotypes with MiXCR, one entry per CDR3 protein. The sample lists about 620,000 distinct CDR3 sequences; 15% to 20% were seen once. Specimen: PBMCs or a T cell subset sorted from them (not recorded which). The origin of the receptors is an adult woman who had mild COVID-19 (a few samples of this study predate the infection). Cell type and time point are not known. Both conserved end residues are part of each CDR3. A D gene is named only where the DNA matches it firmly. A clone size is listed for some rows: how often the clone was seen (once, few, many), or a class if it is expanded.

v_gene	j_gene	d_gene	abundance	CDR3nt	CDR3aa
TRBV27	TRBJ2-2	TRBD1	-	TGTGCCAGCACCCCGACAGGGGACCACGGGGAGCTGTTTTTT	CASTPTGDHGELFF
TRBV4-3	TRBJ2-1	-	-	TGCGCCAGCAGCCAAGATCAGGGGCTCTATGAGCAGTTCTTC	CASSQDQGLYEQFF
TRBV5-4	TRBJ2-5	-	-	TGTGCCAGCAGCCCTCGGCCGGGGGCAGTAAGGGAGACCCAGTACTTC	CASSPRPGAVRETQYF
TRBV7-6	TRBJ2-7	-	few	TGTGCCAGCAGCTTAACTGACAGGGAGGGAGAGCAGTACTTC	CASSLTDREGEQYF
TRBV19	TRBJ2-1	TRBD1	-	TGTGCCAGTAGTATAGACGACCAGGGGGCGCTTGAGCAGTTCTTC	CASSIDDQGALEQFF
TRBV19	TRBJ2-1	TRBD2	-	TGTGCCAGTAGTACCCTTCGACTAAGCGGGGCTAGAATCAATGAGCAGTTCTTC	CASSTLRLSGARINEQFF
TRBV12-3/TRBV12-4	TRBJ1-1	TRBD1	few	TGTGCCAGCAGCCGGGGACAGGGCTCTGAAGCTTTCTTT	CASSRGQGSEAFF
TRBV18	TRBJ1-2	-	few	TGTGCCAGCTCACCAATAGATTCAACCCTAAACTATGGCTACACCTTC	CASSPIDSTLNYGYTF
TRBV18	TRBJ2-1	TRBD2	few	TGTGCCAGCTCACCACCGGGGGGGACTAGCGGCATCAATGAGCAGTTCTTC	CASSPPGGTSGINEQFF
TRBV9	TRBJ2-1	TRBD2	-	TGTGCCAGCAGCGTAGACGCGGGGGGCTACAATGAGCAGTTCTTC	CASSVDAGGYNEQFF
TRBV12-3/TRBV12-4	TRBJ2-4	-	-	TGTGCCAGCAGTTCGGACAGATACCTTTGGGCCAAAAACATTCAGTACTTC	CASSSDRYLWAKNIQYF
TRBV20-1	TRBJ1-2	-	many	TGCAGTGCTGATCCACAGGGCACTAACTATGGCTACACCTTC	CSADPQGTNYGYTF
TRBV30	TRBJ2-2	-	-	TGTGCCTGGAGCTACAGGGCCACCGGGGAGCTGTTTTTT	CAWSYRATGELFF
TRBV7-9	TRBJ1-1	-	-	TGTGCCAGCAGACCAAAAGGACAGATGAACACTGAAGCTTTCTTT	CASRPKGQMNTEAFF
TRBV9	TRBJ2-2	TRBD2	-	TGTGCCAGCAGCGATCAACGACTAGCGGGGGACCCCGGGGAGCTGTTTTTT	CASSDQRLAGDPGELFF
TRBV5-5	TRBJ2-3	-	-	TGTGCCAGCAGCATACCTCGGGGGACCACAGATACGCAGTATTTT	CASSIPRGTTDTQYF
TRBV5-1	TRBJ2-3	-	once	TGCGCCAGCAGCTTGGATAACAGGCAAACCTCAGATACGCAGTATTTT	CASSLDNRQTSDTQYF
TRBV12-3/TRBV12-4	TRBJ2-1	TRBD1	-	TGTGCCAGCAGTTCCCGCCCCTGGACAGGGAAAAGTTACAATGAGCAGTTCTTC	CASSSRPWTGKSYNEQFF
TRBV19	TRBJ2-2	-	few	TGTGCCAGTAGTATCGGGGGGCGCGACACCGGGGAGCTGTTTTTT	CASSIGGRDTGELFF
TRBV5-1	TRBJ2-7	TRBD1	-	TGCGCCAGCAGCTCAGGGACAGGGAGTACCTACGAGCAGTACTTC	CASSSGTGSTYEQYF
TRBV24-1	TRBJ2-1	TRBD1	few	TGTGCCACCAGTGACCAGGACAGGGGAGGGCAGTTCTTC	CATSDQDRGGQFF
TRBV7-2	TRBJ2-5	-	-	TGTGCCAGCAGCGCGGGTCCCCGAGCGAGACTCCTGCTCCGTGGGTTGGAAGAGACCCAGTACTTC	CASSAGPRARLLLRGLEETQYF
TRBV7-9	TRBJ2-7	-	many	TGTGCCAGCAGCTTGGGGACCGGGCACGAGCAGTACTTC	CASSLGTGHEQYF
TRBV7-9	TRBJ2-3	-	few	TGTGCCAGCAGCTTAGGGAGTGAAGTCTTCACAGATACGCAGTATTTT	CASSLGSEVFTDTQYF
TRBV6-2/TRBV6-3	TRBJ2-7	TRBD2	few	TGTGCCAGCAGTTGGACTAGCGGAACTACCCCCTTGGGGGAGCAGTACTTC	CASSWTSGTTPLGEQYF
TRBV12-3/TRBV12-4	TRBJ2-7	-	-	TGTGCCAGCAGTTTAGGACTTATTTACGAGCAGTACTTC	CASSLGLIYEQYF
TRBV29-1	TRBJ2-3	-	few	TGCAGCGTTGTGGGGGGGACAGGAGATAGCACAGATACGCAGTATTTT	CSVVGGTGDSTDTQYF
TRBV11-3	TRBJ2-7	-	few	TGTGCCAGCAGCCCCGCCGCTTACAAATTGGAGCAGTACTTC	CASSPAAYKLEQYF
TRBV19	TRBJ2-7	TRBD1	few	TGTGCCAGTAGCCCGGACAGGGGTCGTTTCTACGAGCAGTACTTC	CASSPDRGRFYEQYF
TRBV4-1	TRBJ2-1	TRBD2	-	TGCGCCAGCAGCCAAGCCGGGACTAGCGGAAACAATGAGCAGTTCTTC	CASSQAGTSGNNEQFF
TRBV9	TRBJ2-2	TRBD2	-	TGTGCCAGCAGCGTAGTGGGACTAGCGGGGGGGCCCGCGAACACCGGGGAGCTGTTTTTT	CASSVVGLAGGPANTGELFF
TRBV24-1	TRBJ2-2	-	few	TGTGCCACCAGTGACCCTCGGACAGCCACCGGGGAGCTGTTTTTT	CATSDPRTATGELFF
TRBV5-1	TRBJ2-1	TRBD2	few	TGCGCCAGCACCCCATTGGGGGGGAATGGCAATGAGCAGTTCTTC	CASTPLGGNGNEQFF
TRBV6-5	TRBJ2-1	-	-	TGTGCCAGCAGCCCGGGGGATACCTACAATGAGCAGTTCTTC	CASSPGDTYNEQFF
TRBV7-2	TRBJ1-1	-	-	TGTGCCAGCAGCTTAACGAACAGTATATACACTGAAGCTTTCTTT	CASSLTNSIYTEAFF
TRBV11-3	TRBJ2-2	-	-	TGTGCCAGCAGCTTATGGGGTTCCACCGGGGAGCTGTTTTTT	CASSLWGSTGELFF
TRBV7-9	TRBJ2-3	TRBD2	-	TGTGCCAGCAGCCAAACTAGCGGGGATACAGATACGCAGTATTTT	CASSQTSGDTDTQYF
TRBV7-9	TRBJ2-2	-	-	TGTGCCAGCAGCTTCGTGGGGACTCCTCACACCGGGGAGCTGTTTTTT	CASSFVGTPHTGELFF
TRBV28	TRBJ2-3	TRBD2	-	TGTGCCAGCAGTTTTGGAGCGGGAGGGCGGTCTGATACGCAGTATTTT	CASSFGAGGRSDTQYF
TRBV20-1	TRBJ1-1	-	few	TGCAGTGCTGAGAGGATGAACACTGAAGCTTTCTTT	CSAERMNTEAFF
TRBV5-6	TRBJ2-5	-	few	TGTGCCAGCAGCTTGATGAACCAAGAGACCCAGTACTTC	CASSLMNQETQYF
TRBV24-1	TRBJ2-1	-	few	TGTGCCACCTCAGAGATGAGGAGAATTGAGCAGTTCTTC	CATSEMRRIEQFF
TRBV10-3	TRBJ2-7	-	-	TGTGCCATCAGTGAGTTCTCTAACGAGCAGTACTTC	CAISEFSNEQYF
TRBV7-3	TRBJ2-1	-	-	TGTGCCAGCAGCTTAATAGGGATGGAGCAGTTCTTC	CASSLIGMEQFF
TRBV30	TRBJ2-7	-	-	TGTGCCTGGAGTGTAGGAGGGAGCTCCTACGAGCAGTACTTC	CAWSVGGSSYEQYF
TRBV24-1	TRBJ2-7	TRBD1	-	TGTGCCACCAGTGATCACAGGACAGGGGGGTGGGAGCAGTACTTC	CATSDHRTGGWEQYF
TRBV18	TRBJ1-5	-	few	TGTGCCAGCTCACCGGAGAGACAGGTCGTCGGAGGACCCCAGCATTTT	CASSPERQVVGGPQHF
TRBV4-2	TRBJ2-7	-	-	TGTGCCAGCAGCCAACCAGACAGCACCTACGAGCAGTACTTC	CASSQPDSTYEQYF
TRBV24-1	TRBJ2-1	-	-	TGTGCCACCAGTGACAGGGCCTACAATGAGCAGTTCTTC	CATSDRAYNEQFF
TRBV3-1	TRBJ1-3	TRBD1	-	TGTGCCAGCAGCTACAGGGGATACACCATATATTTT	CASSYRGYTIYF
TRBV5-1	TRBJ2-2	TRBD1	few	TGCGCCAGCGGACTTTGGGACAGCTTAAACACCGGGGAGCTGTTTTTT	CASGLWDSLNTGELFF